This T cell receptor (beta chain) was sequenced in a study of blood T cell repertoires in COVID-19. The repertoire was sequenced with immunoSEQ multiplex PCR; TCRdb's copy has only in-frame clones and lacks some. The repertoire holds tens of thousands of clones, with under 85% as singletons. Germline assignment: CDR1 LNHDA and CDR2 SQIVND (reference sequence). The CDR3 runs 16 residues. V trimming: 6 bases; J trimming: 2 bases; junction bases outside the gene matches: 7. The receptor was derived from a human donor in a cohort sampled during active COVID-19. The V and J genes are TRBV19 and TRBJ1-1; the match to TRBD1 covers 12 bases. Sequencing used peripheral blood. The CDR3 bases are TGTGCCAGTAGCTGGGGGACAGGGGGCGGCAACACTGAAGCTTTCTTT. Translated: CASSWGTGGGNTEAFF.